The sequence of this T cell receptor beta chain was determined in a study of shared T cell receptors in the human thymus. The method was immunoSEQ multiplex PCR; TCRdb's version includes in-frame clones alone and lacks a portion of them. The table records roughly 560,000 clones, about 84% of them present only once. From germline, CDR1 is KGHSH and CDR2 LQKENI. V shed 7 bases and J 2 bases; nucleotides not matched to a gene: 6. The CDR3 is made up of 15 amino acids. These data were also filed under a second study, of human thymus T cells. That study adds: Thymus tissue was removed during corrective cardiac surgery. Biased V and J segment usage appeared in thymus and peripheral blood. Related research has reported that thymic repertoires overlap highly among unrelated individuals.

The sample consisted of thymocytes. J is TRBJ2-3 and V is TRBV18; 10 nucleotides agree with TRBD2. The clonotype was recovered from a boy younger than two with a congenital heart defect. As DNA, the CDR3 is TGTGCCAGCTTAGTACTAGCGGGGATCACAGATACGCAGTATTTT. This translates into CASLVLAGITDTQYF.